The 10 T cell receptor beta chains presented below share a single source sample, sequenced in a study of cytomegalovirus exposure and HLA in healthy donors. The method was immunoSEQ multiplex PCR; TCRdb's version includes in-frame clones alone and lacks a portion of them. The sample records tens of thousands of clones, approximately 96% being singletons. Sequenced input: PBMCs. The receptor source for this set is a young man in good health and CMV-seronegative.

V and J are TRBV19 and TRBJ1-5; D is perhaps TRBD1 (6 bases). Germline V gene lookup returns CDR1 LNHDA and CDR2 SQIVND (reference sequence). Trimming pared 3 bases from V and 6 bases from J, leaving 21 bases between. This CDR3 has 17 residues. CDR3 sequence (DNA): TGTGCCAGTAGTATGGGGGCAGGGAGGGGCGGTGGTCAGCCCCAGCATTTT. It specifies CASSMGAGRGGGQPQHF.

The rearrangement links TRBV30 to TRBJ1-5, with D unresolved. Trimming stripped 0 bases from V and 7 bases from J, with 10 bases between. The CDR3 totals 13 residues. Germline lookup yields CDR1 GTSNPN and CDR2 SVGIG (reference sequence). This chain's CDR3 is CAWSVEGRQPQHF. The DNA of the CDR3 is TGTGCCTGGAGTGTGGAGGGTCGGCAGCCCCAGCATTTT.

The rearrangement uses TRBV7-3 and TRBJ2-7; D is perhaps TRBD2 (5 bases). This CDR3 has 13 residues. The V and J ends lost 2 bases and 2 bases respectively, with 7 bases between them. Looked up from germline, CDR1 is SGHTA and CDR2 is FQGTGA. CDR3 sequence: CASSLYGAYEQYF. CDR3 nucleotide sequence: TGTGCCAGCAGCTTATACGGGGCCTACGAGCAGTACTTC.

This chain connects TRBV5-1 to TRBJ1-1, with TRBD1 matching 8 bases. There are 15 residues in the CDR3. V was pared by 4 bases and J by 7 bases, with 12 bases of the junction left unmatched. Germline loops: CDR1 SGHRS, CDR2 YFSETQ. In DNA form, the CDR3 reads TGCGCCAGCAGCATCAATCAGGGGGCGGGTGATGAAGCTTTCTTT. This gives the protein CASSINQGAGDEAFF.

The CDR3 DNA sequence: TGTGCCAGCAGCGTATCGGGAGAGGACTACGAGCAGTACTTC. Translation gives CASSVSGEDYEQYF. V gene TRBV9 combines with J gene TRBJ2-7; maybe TRBD2 (6 bases). Germline V gene lookup returns CDR1 SGDLS and CDR2 YYNGEE. V lost 1 base to trimming and J lost 3 bases, with 11 bases between them. There are 14 residues in the CDR3. Combining the CDR3 with reference TRBV9 and TRBJ2-7 gives the whole variable domain DSGVTQTPKHLITATGQRVTLRCSPRSGDLSVYWYQQSLDQGLQFLIQYYNGEERAKGNILERFSAQQFPDLHSELNLSSLELGDSALYFCASSVSGEDYEQYFGPGTRLTVT.

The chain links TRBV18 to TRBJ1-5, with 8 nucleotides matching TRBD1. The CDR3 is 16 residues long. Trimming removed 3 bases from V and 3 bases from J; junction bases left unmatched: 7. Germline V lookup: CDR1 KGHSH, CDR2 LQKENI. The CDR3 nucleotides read TGTGCCAGCTCACCTACCCAACAGGGGGACAATCAGCCCCAGCATTTT. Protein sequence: CASSPTQQGDNQPQHF.

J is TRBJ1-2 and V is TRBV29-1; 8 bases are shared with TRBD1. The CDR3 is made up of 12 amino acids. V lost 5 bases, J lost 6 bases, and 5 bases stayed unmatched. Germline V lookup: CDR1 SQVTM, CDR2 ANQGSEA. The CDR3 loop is CSVLQGANGYTF. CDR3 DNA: TGCAGCGTTCTGCAGGGGGCAAATGGCTACACCTTC.

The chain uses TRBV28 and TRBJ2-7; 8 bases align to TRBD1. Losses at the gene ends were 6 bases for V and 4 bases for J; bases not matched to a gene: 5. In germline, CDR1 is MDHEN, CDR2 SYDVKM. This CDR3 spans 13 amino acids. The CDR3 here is CASRLQGAYEQYF. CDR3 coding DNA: TGTGCCAGCAGACTGCAGGGGGCGTACGAGCAGTACTTC.

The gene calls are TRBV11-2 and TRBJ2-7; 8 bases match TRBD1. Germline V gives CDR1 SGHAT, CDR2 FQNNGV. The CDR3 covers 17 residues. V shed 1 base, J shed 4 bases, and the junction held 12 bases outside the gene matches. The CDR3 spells CASSLVGARQGPYEQYV. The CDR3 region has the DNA TGTGCCAGCAGCTTAGTAGGAGCCAGACAGGGGCCGTACGAGCAGTACGTC.

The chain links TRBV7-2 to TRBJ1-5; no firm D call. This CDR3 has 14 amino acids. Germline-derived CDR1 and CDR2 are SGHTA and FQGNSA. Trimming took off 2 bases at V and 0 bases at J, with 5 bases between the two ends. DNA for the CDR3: TGTGCCAGCAGCTTATTTCTTAGCAATCAGCCCCAGCATTTT. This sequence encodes CASSLFLSNQPQHF. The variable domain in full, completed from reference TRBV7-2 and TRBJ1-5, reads GAGVSQSPSNKVTEKGKDVELRCDPISGHTALYWYRQSLGQGLEFLIYFQGNSAPDKSGLPSDRFSAERTGGSVSTLTIQRTQQEDSAVYLCASSLFLSNQPQHFGDGTRLSIL.